This entry lists 11 T cell receptor beta chains sequenced from one sample in a study of cytomegalovirus exposure and HLA in healthy donors. PCR amplification relied on 60 Vbeta primers (plus 13 Jbeta primers). Profiling relied on immunoSEQ multiplex PCR, and the TCRdb table lists in-frame clones only, not all of them. The sample shows about 170,000 clones, roughly 80% of them seen only once. What was sequenced was PBMCs. The source is a male donor in good health and CMV-seronegative.

The genes are TRBV7-2 and TRBJ2-5; TRBD2 aligns across 13 bases. J gave up 1 base and V 6 bases, and 2 bases lay outside the gene matches. There are 15 residues in the CDR3. Germline V gene sequence: CDR1 SGHTA, CDR2 FQGNSA. CDR3 amino acids: CASRTSGGPQETQYF. The CDR3 DNA is TGTGCCAGCAGGACTAGCGGGGGGCCCCAAGAGACCCAGTACTTC.

The rearrangement uses TRBV18 and TRBJ2-7, with 7 bases identical to TRBD2. J gave up 2 bases and V 0 bases, and 4 bases lay outside the gene matches. The CDR3 has 15 amino acids. In germline, CDR1 is KGHSH, CDR2 LQKENI. CDR3 protein: CASSPPGGGTYEQYF. The CDR3 coding sequence is TGTGCCAGCTCACCACCAGGCGGGGGAACCTACGAGCAGTACTTC.

The CDR3 is CASSQGQGNTEAFF. The CDR3 DNA sequence: TGTGCCAGCAGCCAAGGGCAGGGGAACACTGAAGCTTTCTTT. The V gene is TRBV16, the J gene TRBJ1-1; D might be TRBD1 (5 bases). Germline V CDR1 and CDR2: KGHSY, FQNENV. The CDR3 has 14 residues. Trimming left V 2 bases short and J 1 base short, with 8 bases between.

This clone was found a few times. This chain connects TRBV6-1 to TRBJ1-1; TRBD1 is a possible D gene (5 bases). The CDR3 extends over 15 amino acids. Trimming shortened V by 7 bases and J by 2 bases, and 17 bases separated the two germline ends. The V gene's germline CDR1 is MNHNS and CDR2 SASEGT. CDR3 nucleotide sequence: TGTGCCAGCATCGGAAGTCCAGGGTTAAACACTGAAGCTTTCTTT. This encodes CASIGSPGLNTEAFF.

CDR3 in DNA: TGTGCCAGTAGTATTCCAACGGGAGTTAACTATGGCTACACCTTC. Translated: CASSIPTGVNYGYTF. The chain joins TRBV19 to TRBJ1-2; D is undetermined. The CDR3 loop spans 15 amino acids. Trimming removed 3 bases at V and 1 base at J, with 12 bases between. CDR1 is LNHDA and CDR2 is SQIVND in the germline V gene (reference sequence).

The rearrangement uses TRBV5-4 and TRBJ1-1; no reliable D call. Trimming shortened V by 0 bases and J by 1 base, and 16 bases separated the two germline ends. This CDR3 is built from 17 residues. The germline CDR1 and CDR2 sequences are SGHNT and YYREEE (reference sequence). As DNA, the CDR3 is TGTGCCAGCAGCTTGGGGCTTGCGCAACCGGGGAACACTGAAGCTTTCTTT. Amino acids: CASSLGLAQPGNTEAFF.

The chain links TRBV5-4 to TRBJ1-2, with 8 bases fitting TRBD1. The CDR3 is 13 amino acids. V lost 4 bases, J lost 4 bases, and 3 bases stayed unmatched. Germline values: CDR1 SGHNT, CDR2 YYREEE (reference sequence). The CDR3 coding sequence is TGTGCCAGCAGCACGACAGGGGTCTATGGCTACACCTTC. Translated, it gives CASSTTGVYGYTF.

The rearrangement links TRBV10-3 to TRBJ2-5; TRBD2 aligns across 10 bases. This CDR3 has 14 residues. V was pared by 7 bases and J by 2 bases, with 4 bases of the junction left unmatched. Germline V lookup: CDR1 ENHRY, CDR2 SYGVKD. The CDR3 protein is CAINSGGPQETQYF. CDR3 nucleotides: TGTGCCATCAATAGCGGGGGGCCTCAAGAGACCCAGTACTTC.

The CDR3 region has the DNA TGTGCCAGCAGCGGAGGACAGGGAATCTACGAGCAGTACTTC. Protein sequence: CASSGGQGIYEQYF. J is TRBJ2-7 and V is TRBV7-9; 8 positions match TRBD1. The CDR3 sequence is 14 residues long. The germline V gene encodes CDR1 SEHNR and CDR2 FQNEAQ (reference sequence). Trimming at V came to 5 bases and at J to 3 bases, leaving 6 bases not matched to a gene.

The chain carries TRBV7-3 and TRBJ2-1; D gene ambiguous. Germline values: CDR1 SGHTA, CDR2 FQGTGA. This CDR3 is 13 amino acids long. Trimming pared 2 bases from V and 5 bases from J, leaving 7 bases between. The CDR3 is CASSLAAHNEQFF. In DNA form, the CDR3 reads TGTGCCAGCAGCTTAGCCGCGCACAATGAGCAGTTCTTC.

The J gene is TRBJ2-3, the V gene TRBV7-3; tentative D call: TRBD2 (7 bases). CDR3 size: 13 residues. From germline, CDR1 is SGHTA and CDR2 FQGTGA. The germline V and J ends were trimmed by 8 bases and 5 bases, with 14 bases remaining between them. Here the CDR3 reads CASRGGVVDTQYF. In DNA, the CDR3 is TGTGCCAGCCGAGGGGGGGTCGTAGATACGCAGTATTTT.